This T cell receptor (beta chain) was captured by sequencing in a study of blood T cells in healthy people across ages. Study-level findings and limits: Diversity was higher, and naive CD4+ cells more numerous, in long-lived donors than in aged donors. With unsorted PBMCs, a conclusive comparison of naive versus antigen-experienced cells was not possible.

With a J-beta primer mix and a sample-barcoded 5' primer, a second PCR ran about 7 to 11 cycles. Every cDNA molecule carried a tag from a template-switch adaptor bearing 12 random nucleotides. A single record per CDR3 protein comes from TCRdb applying MiXCR to the 5' RACE reads. The top ten clones hold roughly a quarter of a sample with approximately 800,000 distinct CDR3 sequences, around 62% of them seen once. Points on this clonotype: Antigen specificity is unknown.

PBMCs were isolated at a quantity of at least 6 million per sample. The CDR3 consists of 15 residues. From germline, CDR1 is SQVTM and CDR2 ANQGSEA. The TCR sequence derives from a man younger than 45 in good health. This chain uses TRBV29-1 with TRBJ2-3, with D possibly TRBD2 on 5 matching bases. The specimen was blood. The CDR3 region is CSVTQSEWRPDTQYF. The CDR3 nucleotides read TGCAGTGTCACTCAGAGTGAATGGAGGCCAGATACGCAGTATTTT.